A selection of T cell receptor beta chains follows, all from one sample in a study of response to subunit inactivated influenza vaccine. Using its own MiXCR run on the RT-PCR reads, TCRdb lists one record per CDR3 protein. The table shows around 190,000 distinct CDR3 sequences, with approximately 15% occurring only once. The material was CD8+ T cells sorted from PBMCs, obtained 5 to 6 days after vaccination. These receptors originate from a man between 45 and 60 years old who received an inactivated influenza vaccine. The CDR3 runs from the conserved cysteine through the conserved F or W. The D gene is left open where the match is weak. Some rows mark clone size as missing; the rest say once, few, many or name a class of expanded clone.

v_gene: TRBV5-6; j_gene: TRBJ2-3; abundance: few; d_gene: .; CDR3nt: TGTGCCAGCAGCGTGACGGGGACTTACTTCACAGATACGCAGTATTTT; CDR3aa: CASSVTGTYFTDTQYF
v_gene: TRBV29-1; j_gene: TRBJ2-1; abundance: many; d_gene: .; CDR3nt: TGCAGCGTTCTCCTAGTCTATGAGCAGTTCTTC; CDR3aa: CSVLLVYEQFF
v_gene: TRBV4-1; j_gene: TRBJ2-7; abundance: .; d_gene: .; CDR3nt: TGCGCCAGCAGCCAAGATACCAGGGTCGCAGAGAAGCAGTACTTC; CDR3aa: CASSQDTRVAEKQYF
v_gene: TRBV4-2; j_gene: TRBJ2-1; abundance: few; d_gene: .; CDR3nt: TGTGCCAGCAGCCAAGAATGGAGCTCCTACAATGAGCAGTTCTTC; CDR3aa: CASSQEWSSYNEQFF
v_gene: TRBV11-3; j_gene: TRBJ2-3; abundance: .; d_gene: TRBD2; CDR3nt: TGTGCCAGCAGTTGGTCTAGCGGGAGTACCTATACGCAGTATTTT; CDR3aa: CASSWSSGSTYTQYF
v_gene: TRBV6-1; j_gene: TRBJ2-7; abundance: .; d_gene: .; CDR3nt: TGTGCCAGCGGACCCCGCGGATCCTACGAGCAGTACTTC; CDR3aa: CASGPRGSYEQYF
v_gene: TRBV5-1; j_gene: TRBJ1-2; abundance: .; d_gene: TRBD1; CDR3nt: TGCGCCAGCAGCTTGGGGGACAGTTCTAACTATGGCTACACCTTC; CDR3aa: CASSLGDSSNYGYTF
v_gene: TRBV3-1; j_gene: TRBJ2-1; abundance: many; d_gene: .; CDR3nt: TGTGCCAGCGCCTCTCCTAACCTAGCTCACAATGAGCAGTTCTTC; CDR3aa: CASASPNLAHNEQFF
v_gene: TRBV11-2; j_gene: TRBJ2-3; abundance: many; d_gene: .; CDR3nt: TGTGCCAGCAGCTTAGATTTGACTAAAGGCACAGATACGCAGTATTTT; CDR3aa: CASSLDLTKGTDTQYF
v_gene: TRBV29-1; j_gene: TRBJ1-2; abundance: few; d_gene: .; CDR3nt: TGCAGCGTTGTCATAGATTTTAACTATGGCTACACCTTC; CDR3aa: CSVVIDFNYGYTF
v_gene: TRBV10-3; j_gene: TRBJ2-7; abundance: many; d_gene: TRBD1; CDR3nt: TGTGCCATCAGTGAGACAGGGGACGAGCAGTACTTC; CDR3aa: CAISETGDEQYF
v_gene: TRBV27; j_gene: TRBJ2-7; abundance: many; d_gene: TRBD1; CDR3nt: TGTGCCAGCAGTTTTCCAGGGGGCTTCGAGCAGTACTTC; CDR3aa: CASSFPGGFEQYF
v_gene: TRBV5-6; j_gene: TRBJ2-3; abundance: few; d_gene: TRBD2; CDR3nt: TGTGCCAGCAGCTTGGAGGGTCGAGGTAGCGGGGGCGGTAATACGCAGTATTTT; CDR3aa: CASSLEGRGSGGGNTQYF
v_gene: TRBV6-5; j_gene: TRBJ1-2; abundance: .; d_gene: .; CDR3nt: TGTGCCAGCAGTTACGGGGGGCCCGAGCGGTCCGGCTACACCTTC; CDR3aa: CASSYGGPERSGYTF
v_gene: TRBV7-2; j_gene: TRBJ1-1; abundance: few; d_gene: .; CDR3nt: TGTGCCAGCAGCCCGAAAGCCAGGGCAAACACTGAAGCTTTCTTT; CDR3aa: CASSPKARANTEAFF
v_gene: TRBV5-1; j_gene: TRBJ2-3; abundance: many; d_gene: .; CDR3nt: TGCGCCAGCAGCTCCCGGACGCCCCACGCAGATACGCAGTATTTT; CDR3aa: CASSSRTPHADTQYF
v_gene: TRBV18; j_gene: TRBJ2-7; abundance: many; d_gene: .; CDR3nt: TGTGCCAGCTCACCACCGGCACGGGGGTACGAGCAGTACTTC; CDR3aa: CASSPPARGYEQYF
v_gene: TRBV5-6; j_gene: TRBJ2-1; abundance: .; d_gene: .; CDR3nt: TGTGCCAGCAGCTCTGCGACTGTCCAGTCCTACAATGAGCAGTTCTTC; CDR3aa: CASSSATVQSYNEQFF
v_gene: TRBV24-1; j_gene: TRBJ2-2; abundance: .; d_gene: .; CDR3nt: TGTGCCACCGGGGTCGAGAACGCCGGGGAGCTGTTTTTT; CDR3aa: CATGVENAGELFF
v_gene: TRBV4-3; j_gene: TRBJ2-6; abundance: .; d_gene: TRBD2; CDR3nt: TGCGCCAGCAGCCAAGATCGGGGGGGCTCTGGGGCCAACGTCCTGACTTTC; CDR3aa: CASSQDRGGSGANVLTF
v_gene: TRBV6-5; j_gene: TRBJ2-2; abundance: .; d_gene: TRBD1; CDR3nt: TGTGCCAGCAGTTACTCCTGGACAGGGCGGATCACCGGGGAGCTGTTTTTT; CDR3aa: CASSYSWTGRITGELFF
v_gene: TRBV4-3; j_gene: TRBJ2-3; abundance: .; d_gene: .; CDR3nt: TGCGCCAGCAGCCTCGAAGCGGGACAAGTTGCCACCACGGATACGCAGTATTTT; CDR3aa: CASSLEAGQVATTDTQYF
v_gene: TRBV7-9; j_gene: TRBJ2-3; abundance: .; d_gene: TRBD2; CDR3nt: TGTGCCAGCAGTCTAGGGGGACTAGCGGGACCATTC; CDR3aa: CASSLGGLAGPF
v_gene: TRBV29-1; j_gene: TRBJ2-1; abundance: few; d_gene: .; CDR3nt: TGCAGCGTTGAAGAAAGGGGGGGGCGTAGTTATGAGCAGTTCTTC; CDR3aa: CSVEERGGRSYEQFF
v_gene: TRBV11-2; j_gene: TRBJ2-2; abundance: .; d_gene: .; CDR3nt: TGTGCCAGCAGTGTGGGGGTCACCGGGGAGCTGTTTTTT; CDR3aa: CASSVGVTGELFF
v_gene: TRBV6-5; j_gene: TRBJ1-6; abundance: .; d_gene: .; CDR3nt: TGTGCCAGCAGTTACTCGATTGCAGGGTGGAATTCACCCCTCCACTTT; CDR3aa: CASSYSIAGWNSPLHF
v_gene: TRBV6-1; j_gene: TRBJ2-1; abundance: few; d_gene: TRBD1; CDR3nt: TGTGCCAGCAGCACCCCGGGACAGGGGGCGCCCGCGGTCTATGAGCAGTTCTTC; CDR3aa: CASSTPGQGAPAVYEQFF
v_gene: TRBV28; j_gene: TRBJ1-5; abundance: .; d_gene: TRBD1; CDR3nt: TGTGCCAGCAGTAAGGACAGGGGAGGCAATCAGCCCCAGCATTTT; CDR3aa: CASSKDRGGNQPQHF
v_gene: TRBV6-2/TRBV6-3; j_gene: TRBJ2-1; abundance: few; d_gene: TRBD2; CDR3nt: TGTGCCAGCAGTTACTCGAGTGGGAGGGGTTACAATGAGCAGTTCTTC; CDR3aa: CASSYSSGRGYNEQFF
v_gene: TRBV3-1; j_gene: TRBJ2-2; abundance: .; d_gene: TRBD1; CDR3nt: TGTGCCAGCTCCAAGCACCCCGCGAGGACAGGGCGAAGAACCGGGGAGCTGTTTTTT; CDR3aa: CASSKHPARTGRRTGELFF
v_gene: TRBV4-1; j_gene: TRBJ1-1; abundance: .; d_gene: .; CDR3nt: TGCGCCAGCAGCCGAGGACAAAGCGCTGAAGCTTTCTTT; CDR3aa: CASSRGQSAEAFF
v_gene: TRBV15; j_gene: TRBJ2-5; abundance: .; d_gene: .; CDR3nt: TGTGCCACCAGCAGAAGCAGGGATGGGGAGACCCAGTACTTC; CDR3aa: CATSRSRDGETQYF
v_gene: TRBV3-1; j_gene: TRBJ2-1; abundance: .; d_gene: .; CDR3nt: TGTGCCAGCAGCCAAACCCCAGGGTATGAGCAGTTCTTC; CDR3aa: CASSQTPGYEQFF
v_gene: TRBV7-9; j_gene: TRBJ1-2; abundance: many; d_gene: TRBD1; CDR3nt: TGTGCCAGCAGCCCAGAGGGACAGGGTCGCTATGGCTACACCTTC; CDR3aa: CASSPEGQGRYGYTF
v_gene: TRBV3-1; j_gene: TRBJ2-7; abundance: .; d_gene: TRBD2; CDR3nt: TGTGCCAGCAGCCAAGAGGGTAGCGGGAGGAACGAGCAGTACTTC; CDR3aa: CASSQEGSGRNEQYF
v_gene: TRBV6-5; j_gene: TRBJ2-3; abundance: .; d_gene: TRBD2; CDR3nt: TGTGCCAGCAGTTACTCGTTAGCGGGGATACCCCGCACAGATACGCAGTATTTT; CDR3aa: CASSYSLAGIPRTDTQYF
v_gene: TRBV9; j_gene: TRBJ2-7; abundance: .; d_gene: TRBD2; CDR3nt: TGTGCCAGCAGCGTAGGAGGTAGCGGGAGCTCCGAGCAGTACTTC; CDR3aa: CASSVGGSGSSEQYF
v_gene: TRBV3-1; j_gene: TRBJ2-7; abundance: .; d_gene: .; CDR3nt: TGTGCCAGCAGCCAATTAGGCCATCCCTACGAGCAGTACTTC; CDR3aa: CASSQLGHPYEQYF
v_gene: TRBV24-1; j_gene: TRBJ2-5; abundance: few; d_gene: TRBD2; CDR3nt: TGTGCCACCAGTGATTTGCGCCCTAGCGGGGGGCAAGAGACCCAGTACTTC; CDR3aa: CATSDLRPSGGQETQYF
v_gene: TRBV28; j_gene: TRBJ2-2; abundance: few; d_gene: TRBD2; CDR3nt: TGTGCCAGCAATAATAATTGGCTAGCGGGGCGAATCGGGGAGCTGTTTTTT; CDR3aa: CASNNNWLAGRIGELFF
v_gene: TRBV28; j_gene: TRBJ2-7; abundance: .; d_gene: .; CDR3nt: TGTGCCAGCAGGCCCTCCGGGGCATCCTACGAGCAGTACTTC; CDR3aa: CASRPSGASYEQYF
v_gene: TRBV7-8; j_gene: TRBJ2-2; abundance: .; d_gene: TRBD2; CDR3nt: TGTGCCAGCAGCTTTCGACTAGCGGGGCCGAACACCGGGGAGCTGTTTTTT; CDR3aa: CASSFRLAGPNTGELFF
v_gene: TRBV30; j_gene: TRBJ1-2; abundance: .; d_gene: .; CDR3nt: TGTGCCTGTCCGGGACAAGCTAACTATGGCTACACCTTC; CDR3aa: CACPGQANYGYTF
v_gene: TRBV15; j_gene: TRBJ1-5; abundance: few; d_gene: TRBD1; CDR3nt: TGTGCCACCAGCAGAGATCTGTTAGGACAGGGACTTAGCAATCAGCCCCAGCATTTT; CDR3aa: CATSRDLLGQGLSNQPQHF
v_gene: TRBV5-1; j_gene: TRBJ2-1; abundance: .; d_gene: TRBD2; CDR3nt: TGCGCCAGCAGCCCGGAGCGGGGAGAGTGGGATGAGCAGTTCTTC; CDR3aa: CASSPERGEWDEQFF
v_gene: TRBV12-3/TRBV12-4; j_gene: TRBJ1-2; abundance: few; d_gene: .; CDR3nt: TGTGCCAGCGGGGATCCTGGGGGGGGCAACTATGGCTACACCTTC; CDR3aa: CASGDPGGGNYGYTF